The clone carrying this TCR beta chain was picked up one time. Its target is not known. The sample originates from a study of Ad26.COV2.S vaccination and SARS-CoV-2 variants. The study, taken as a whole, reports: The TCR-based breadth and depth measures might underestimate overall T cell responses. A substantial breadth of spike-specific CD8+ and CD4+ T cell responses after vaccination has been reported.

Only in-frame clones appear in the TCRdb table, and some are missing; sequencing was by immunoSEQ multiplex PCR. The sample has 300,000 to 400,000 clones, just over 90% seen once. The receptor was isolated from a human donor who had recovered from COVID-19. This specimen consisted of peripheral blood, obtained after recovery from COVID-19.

The CDR3 DNA is TGCGCCAGCAATGCGGACACCTACACCGGGGAGCTGTTTTTT. It is translated as CASNADTYTGELFF. The chain joins TRBV5-1 to TRBJ2-2, with D possibly being TRBD1 (5 bases). The CDR3 has 14 amino acids. The germline CDR1 and CDR2 sequences are SGHRS and YFSETQ. The V end was cut by 6 bases, the J end by 3 bases, with 12 bases between.